This T cell receptor (beta chain) was documented in a study of T cell responses to AZD1222 COVID-19 vaccine. This clone showed up just once. Sequencing used immunoSEQ multiplex PCR; TCRdb keeps in-frame clones, though not all of them. Here the sample spans some 80,000 clones, about 87% being singletons. V was cut by 6 bases and J by 0 bases, with 6 bases left in between. The CDR3 is 13 residues long. The V gene's germline CDR1 is LGHNA and CDR2 YNFKEQ. The starting material was peripheral blood, obtained 28 days after the second dose of the MenACWY control vaccine. The receptor was derived from an adult who received the MenACWY meningococcal vaccine as a control. The gene calls are TRBV4-2 and TRBJ1-5; unclear D gene. The CDR3 DNA follows: TGTGCCAGCAGTTGGGGTAGCAATCAGCCCCAGCATTTT. Its translation is CASSWGSNQPQHF.